This TCR beta chain stems from a study of radiation and T cells in renal cell carcinoma. V shed 5 bases, J shed 7 bases, and the junction held 12 bases outside the gene matches. Germline CDR1 and CDR2: SNHLY and FYNNEI. This CDR3 region has 15 residues. The time point denotes: baseline pretreatment blood. Noted treatment: 15 Gy SBRT to primary tumor, nephrectomy 4 weeks later. Clones were sequenced by immunoSEQ multiplex PCR, and TCRdb holds only the in-frame ones, with some missing. Here the sample spans about 140,000 clones, 75% to 90% being singletons. The sample here was blood, taken from a patient whose treatment included radiotherapy and nephrectomy. The clonotype comes from a woman in her fifties or sixties with renal cell carcinoma. This chain connects TRBV2 to TRBJ2-7, with 9 positions matching TRBD2. CDR3 DNA: TGTGCCAGCAGTACTCGACTAGCGGAGCTTTCGGAGCAGTACTTC. Translated: CASSTRLAELSEQYF. The whole variable domain, remainder taken from reference TRBV2 and TRBJ2-7, is EPEVTQTPSHQVTQMGQEVILRCVPISNHLYFYWYRQILGQKVEFLVSFYNNEISEKSEIFDDQFSVERPDGSNFTLKIRSTKLEDSAMYFCASSTRLAELSEQYFGPGTRLTVT.